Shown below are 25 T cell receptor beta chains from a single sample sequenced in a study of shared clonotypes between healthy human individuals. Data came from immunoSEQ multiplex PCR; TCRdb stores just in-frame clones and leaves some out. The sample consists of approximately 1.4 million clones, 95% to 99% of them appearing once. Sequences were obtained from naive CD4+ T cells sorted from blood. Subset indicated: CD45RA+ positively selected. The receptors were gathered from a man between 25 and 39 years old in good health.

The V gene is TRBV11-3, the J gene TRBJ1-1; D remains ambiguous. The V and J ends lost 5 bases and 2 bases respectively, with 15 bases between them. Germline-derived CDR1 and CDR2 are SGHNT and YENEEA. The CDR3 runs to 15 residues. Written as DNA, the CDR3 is TGTGCCAGCAGCACCTGCCAGGCGCTCAACACTGAAGCTTTCTTT. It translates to CASSTCQALNTEAFF. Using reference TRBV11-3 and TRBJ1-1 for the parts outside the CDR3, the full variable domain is EAGVVQSPRYKIIEKKQPVAFWCNPISGHNTLYWYLQNLGQGPELLIRYENEEAVDDSQLPKDRFSAERLKGVDSTLKIQPAELGDSAVYLCASSTCQALNTEAFFGQGTRLTVV.

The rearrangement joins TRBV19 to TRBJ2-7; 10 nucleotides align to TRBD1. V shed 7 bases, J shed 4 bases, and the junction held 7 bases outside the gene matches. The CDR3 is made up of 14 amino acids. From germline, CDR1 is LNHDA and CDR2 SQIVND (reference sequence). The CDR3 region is CASTLTGGSYEQYF. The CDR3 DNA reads TGTGCCAGTACCCTGACAGGGGGCAGTTACGAGCAGTACTTC.

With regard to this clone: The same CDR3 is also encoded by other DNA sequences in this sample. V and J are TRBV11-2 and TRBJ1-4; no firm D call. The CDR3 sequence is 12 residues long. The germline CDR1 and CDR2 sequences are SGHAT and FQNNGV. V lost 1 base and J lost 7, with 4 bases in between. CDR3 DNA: TGTGCCAGCAGCTTAGTCGGTGAAAAACTGTTTTTT. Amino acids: CASSLVGEKLFF.

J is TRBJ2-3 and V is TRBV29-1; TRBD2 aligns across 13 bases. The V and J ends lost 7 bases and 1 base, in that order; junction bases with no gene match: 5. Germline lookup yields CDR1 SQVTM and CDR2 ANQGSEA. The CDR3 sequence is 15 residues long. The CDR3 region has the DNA TGCAGCGCCAGAGGGACTAGCGGGGGCACAGATACGCAGTATTTT. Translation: CSARGTSGGTDTQYF.

CDR3 protein: CASSLYQRAYEQYF. Here the CDR3 DNA reads TGTGCCAGCAGTTTATACCAGAGGGCCTACGAGCAGTACTTC. The chain has TRBV28 and TRBJ2-7; possibly TRBD2 for D (5 bases). This CDR3 region has 14 residues. Germline loops: CDR1 MDHEN, CDR2 SYDVKM. V gave up 1 base and J gave up 2 bases, with 9 bases separating them. Full variable domain (missing parts from reference TRBV28 and TRBJ2-7): DVKVTQSSRYLVKRTGEKVFLECVQDMDHENMFWYRQDPGLGLRLIYFSYDVKMKEKGDIPEGYSVSREKKERFSLILESASTNQTSMYLCASSLYQRAYEQYFGPGTRLTVT.

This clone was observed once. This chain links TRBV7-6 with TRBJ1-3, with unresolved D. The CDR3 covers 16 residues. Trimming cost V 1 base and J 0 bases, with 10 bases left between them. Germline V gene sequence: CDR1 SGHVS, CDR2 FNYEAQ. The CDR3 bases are TGTGCCAGCAGCTTAGGGACGTCAAGCTCTGGAAACACCATATATTTT. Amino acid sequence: CASSLGTSSSGNTIYF.

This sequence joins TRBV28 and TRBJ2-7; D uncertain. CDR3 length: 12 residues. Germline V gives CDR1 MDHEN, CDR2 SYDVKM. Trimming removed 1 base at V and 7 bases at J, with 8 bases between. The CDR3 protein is CASSLSRLEQYF. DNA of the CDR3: TGTGCCAGCAGTTTATCGAGGCTTGAGCAGTACTTC.

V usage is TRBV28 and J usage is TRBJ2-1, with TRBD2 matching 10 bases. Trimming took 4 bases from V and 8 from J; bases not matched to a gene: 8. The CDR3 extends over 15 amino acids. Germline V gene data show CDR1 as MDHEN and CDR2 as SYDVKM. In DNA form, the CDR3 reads TGTGCCAGCAGTTCTAAGCGGGAGGGCCGCTATGAGCAGTTCTTC. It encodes CASSSKREGRYEQFF.

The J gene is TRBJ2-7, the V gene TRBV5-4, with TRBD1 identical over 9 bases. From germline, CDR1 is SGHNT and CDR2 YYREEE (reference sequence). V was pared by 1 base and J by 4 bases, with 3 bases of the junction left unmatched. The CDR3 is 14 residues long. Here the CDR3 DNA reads TGTGCCAGCAGCTTGACAGGGGGCTTGTACGAGCAGTACTTC. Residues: CASSLTGGLYEQYF. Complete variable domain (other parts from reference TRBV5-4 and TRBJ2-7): ETGVTQSPTHLIKTRGQQVTLRCSSQSGHNTVSWYQQALGQGPQFIFQYYREEENGRGNFPPRFSGLQFPNYSSELNVNALELDDSALYLCASSLTGGLYEQYFGPGTRLTVT.

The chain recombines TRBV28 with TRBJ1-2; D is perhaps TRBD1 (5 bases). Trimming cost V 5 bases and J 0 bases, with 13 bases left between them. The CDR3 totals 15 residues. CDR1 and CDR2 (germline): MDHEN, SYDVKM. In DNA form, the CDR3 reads TGTGCCAGCAGTCTTAAAGGGGCGCCTAACTATGGCTACACCTTC. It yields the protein CASSLKGAPNYGYTF.

CDR3: CATSRDMGDSYEQYF. The CDR3 DNA reads TGTGCCACCAGCAGAGATATGGGGGACAGCTACGAGCAGTACTTC. The V and J genes are TRBV15 and TRBJ2-7, with 7 bases matching TRBD1. The CDR3 runs to 15 residues. Trimming cost V 0 bases and J 3 bases; bases outside gene matches: 5. Germline CDR1 and CDR2: LNHNV and YYDKDF (reference sequence).

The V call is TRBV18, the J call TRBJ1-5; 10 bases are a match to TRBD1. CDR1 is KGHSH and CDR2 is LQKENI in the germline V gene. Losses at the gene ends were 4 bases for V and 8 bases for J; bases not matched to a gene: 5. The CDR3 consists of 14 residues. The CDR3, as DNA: TGTGCCAGCTCACTGGACAGGGGGTATGAGCCCCAGCATTTT. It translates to CASSLDRGYEPQHF.

Here the CDR3 DNA reads TGTGCCAGTAGTTCAATCGGCAGGCAAGGGAAGAGCTCCTACGAGCAGTACTTC. It is translated as CASSSIGRQGKSSYEQYF. This chain joins TRBV19 and TRBJ2-7; D uncertain. The V gene's germline CDR1 is LNHDA and CDR2 SQIVND (reference sequence). The ends were cut back, 5 bases at V and 0 bases at J, with 23 bases in the middle. The CDR3 is made up of 18 amino acids.

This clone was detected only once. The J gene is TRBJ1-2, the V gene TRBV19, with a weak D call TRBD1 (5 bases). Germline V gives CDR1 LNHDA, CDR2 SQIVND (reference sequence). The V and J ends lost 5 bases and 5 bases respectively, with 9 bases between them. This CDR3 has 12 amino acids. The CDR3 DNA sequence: TGTGCCAGTAGTGCACGACAGTATGGCTACACCTTC. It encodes CASSARQYGYTF.

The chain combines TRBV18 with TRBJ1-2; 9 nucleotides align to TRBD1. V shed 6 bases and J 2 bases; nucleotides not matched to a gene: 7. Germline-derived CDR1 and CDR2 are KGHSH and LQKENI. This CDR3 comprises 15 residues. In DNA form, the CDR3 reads TGTGCCAGCTCCCGGACAGGGGAGCAGAACTATGGCTACACCTTC. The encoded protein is CASSRTGEQNYGYTF.

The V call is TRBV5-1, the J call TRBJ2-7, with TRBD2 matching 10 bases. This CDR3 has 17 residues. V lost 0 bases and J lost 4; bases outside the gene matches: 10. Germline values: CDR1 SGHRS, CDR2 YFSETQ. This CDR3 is CASSLEGLARTFYEQYF. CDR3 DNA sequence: TGCGCCAGCAGCTTGGAGGGACTAGCGAGGACCTTTTACGAGCAGTACTTC.

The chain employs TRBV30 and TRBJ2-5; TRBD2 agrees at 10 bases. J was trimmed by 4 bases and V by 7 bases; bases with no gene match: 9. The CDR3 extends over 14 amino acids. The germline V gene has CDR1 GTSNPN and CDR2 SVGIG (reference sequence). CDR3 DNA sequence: TGTGCCTTGTTGAATCTAGCGGGAGTAGAGACCCAGTACTTC. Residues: CALLNLAGVETQYF. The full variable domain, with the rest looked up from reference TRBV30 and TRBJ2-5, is SQTIHQWPATLVQPVGSPLSLECTVEGTSNPNLYWYRQAAGRGLQLLFYSVGIGQISSEVPQNLSASRPQDRQFILSSKKLLLSDSGFYLCALLNLAGVETQYFGPGTRLLVL.

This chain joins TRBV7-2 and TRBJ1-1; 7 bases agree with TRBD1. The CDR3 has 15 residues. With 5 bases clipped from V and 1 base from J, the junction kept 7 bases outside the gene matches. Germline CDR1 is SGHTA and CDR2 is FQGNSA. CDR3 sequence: CASSIQGTGNTEAFF. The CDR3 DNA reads TGTGCCAGCAGCATACAGGGGACGGGGAACACTGAAGCTTTCTTT.

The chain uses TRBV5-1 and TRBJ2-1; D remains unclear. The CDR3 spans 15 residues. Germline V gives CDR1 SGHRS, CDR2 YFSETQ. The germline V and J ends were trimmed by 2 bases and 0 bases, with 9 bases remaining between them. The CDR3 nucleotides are TGCGCCAGCAGCTTCTATTTAAGCTCCTACAATGAGCAGTTCTTC. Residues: CASSFYLSSYNEQFF.

CDR3: CASSYRSGRTTDTQYF. CDR3 nucleotides: TGTGCCAGCAGCTATCGTAGCGGGAGGACCACAGATACGCAGTATTTT. V and J are TRBV7-8 and TRBJ2-3, with 10 nucleotides matching TRBD2. V was pared by 4 bases and J by 2 bases, with 6 bases of the junction left unmatched. Germline values: CDR1 SGHVS, CDR2 FQNEAQ. The CDR3 runs 16 residues. The full variable domain, with the rest looked up from reference TRBV7-8 and TRBJ2-3, is GAGVSQSPRYKVAKRGQDVALRCDPISGHVSLFWYQQALGQGPEFLTYFQNEAQLDKSGLPSDRFFAERPEGSVSTLKIQRTQQEDSAVYLCASSYRSGRTTDTQYFGPGTRLTVL.

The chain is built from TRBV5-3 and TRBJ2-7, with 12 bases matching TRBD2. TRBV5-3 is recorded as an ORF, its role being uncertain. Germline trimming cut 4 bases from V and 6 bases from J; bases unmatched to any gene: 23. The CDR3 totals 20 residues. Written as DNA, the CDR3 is TGTGCCAGAAGCCCCCACGATTCTAGCGGGAGGGCCAAAGCGGTCGGCGAGCAGTACTTC. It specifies CARSPHDSSGRAKAVGEQYF.

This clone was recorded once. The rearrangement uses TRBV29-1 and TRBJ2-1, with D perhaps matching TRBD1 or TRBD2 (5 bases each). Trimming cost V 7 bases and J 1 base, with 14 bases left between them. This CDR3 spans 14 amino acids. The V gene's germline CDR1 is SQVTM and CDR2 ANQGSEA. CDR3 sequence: CSGSSWGSYNEQFF. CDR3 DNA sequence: TGCAGCGGGAGTAGCTGGGGGTCCTACAATGAGCAGTTCTTC.

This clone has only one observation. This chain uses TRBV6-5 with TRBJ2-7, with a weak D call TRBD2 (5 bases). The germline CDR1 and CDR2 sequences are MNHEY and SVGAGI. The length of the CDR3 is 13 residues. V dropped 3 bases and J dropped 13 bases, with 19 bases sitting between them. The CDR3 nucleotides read TGTGCCAGCAGTTATTCTAGCCCGACATGGTTATACTTC. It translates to CASSYSSPTWLYF.

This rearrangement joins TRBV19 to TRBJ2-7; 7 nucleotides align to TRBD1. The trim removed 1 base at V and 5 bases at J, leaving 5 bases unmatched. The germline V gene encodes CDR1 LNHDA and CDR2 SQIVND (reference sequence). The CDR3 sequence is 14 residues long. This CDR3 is CASSIGTGLDEQYF. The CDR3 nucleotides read TGTGCCAGTAGTATAGGGACAGGACTGGACGAGCAGTACTTC.

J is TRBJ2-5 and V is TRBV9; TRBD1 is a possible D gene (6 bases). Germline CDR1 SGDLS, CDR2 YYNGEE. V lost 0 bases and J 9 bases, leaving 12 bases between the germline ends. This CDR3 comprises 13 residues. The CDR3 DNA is TGTGCCAGCAGCGTAGGGGGGCTCGGGGCCCAGTACTTC. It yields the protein CASSVGGLGAQYF.